The source of this T cell receptor beta chain is a study of T cells in Graves' hyperthyroidism and ophthalmopathy. V was pared by 1 base and J by 5 bases, with 6 bases of the junction left unmatched. Germline V gene lookup returns CDR1 DFQATT and CDR2 SNEGSKA (reference sequence). This CDR3 is built from 15 residues. Amplification targeted TCR beta CDR3 regions from RNA transcripts. Primed by the HTBI set, a first-round RT-PCR was run on the TCR CDR3. MiXCR, applied by TCRdb to the multiplex PCR reads, yields one record per CDR3 protein. The data contain 560,000 or so distinct CDR3 sequences, about 43% of them singletons.

What was sequenced was peripheral blood or thyroid tissue (not recorded which). The sequence was obtained from a young woman with Graves' hyperthyroidism. The rearrangement uses TRBV20-1 and TRBJ1-2; 11 bases line up with TRBD1. The CDR3 here is CSARVIGQGAYGYTF. DNA of the CDR3: TGCAGTGCTAGAGTGATTGGACAGGGGGCGTATGGCTACACCTTC.